A selection of T cell receptor beta chains follows, all from one sample in a study of identical twins. In TCRdb, the 5' RACE reads were re-called with MiXCR into one record per CDR3 protein. The table includes about 520,000 distinct CDR3 sequences, less than 25% detected once. Separately, the same data were catalogued under a study of T cells expressing NK-cell markers.

Sequenced: CD4+ T cells sorted from blood. These receptors were obtained from a woman aged 18 to 35 in good health. CDR3s include the opening cysteine and the closing phenylalanine or tryptophan. The D gene is left open where the match is weak. The size field is filled for only some rows; it gives once, few, many or a size class.

cdr3_length j_call v_call clone_size d_call cdr3_nt cdr3_aa
16 TRBJ2-1 TRBV10-3 few TRBD2 TGTGCCATCAGTGAGTCGACGCGGGGGGGCTACAATGAGCAGTTCTTC CAISESTRGGYNEQFF
14 TRBJ1-2 TRBV27 - TRBD1 TGTGCCAGTCGTCGACAGGGCACTAACTATGGCTACACCTTC CASRRQGTNYGYTF
13 TRBJ2-7 TRBV20-1 few - TGCAGTGCTAGATTTCCAGGGTCCTACGAGCAGTACTTC CSARFPGSYEQYF
19 TRBJ2-6 TRBV12-3/TRBV12-4 few - TGTGCCAGCAGCCGGGTTATGGGGCTCTCCACTTCTGGGGCCAACGTCCTGACTTTC CASSRVMGLSTSGANVLTF
13 TRBJ1-1 TRBV25-1 - - TGTGCCAGCAGGGGGGCGGGTAACACTGAAGCTTTCTTT CASRGAGNTEAFF
13 TRBJ2-7 TRBV20-1 - TRBD1 TGCAGTGCTAGAGAAACAGGGGATGGCGAGCAGTACTTC CSARETGDGEQYF
14 TRBJ1-6 TRBV12-3/TRBV12-4 many - TGTGCCAGCAGTTTACAGGCAGTGAATTCACCCCTCCACTTT CASSLQAVNSPLHF
14 TRBJ2-6 TRBV27 few - TGTGCCAGCTCACAGAGCCCTGGGGCCAACGTCCTGACTTTC CASSQSPGANVLTF
13 TRBJ1-6 TRBV7-2 - - TGTGCCAGCAGCTTAGCGGGGGGTTCACCCCTCCACTTT CASSLAGGSPLHF
12 TRBJ1-2 TRBV7-9 few - TGTGCCAGCAGCCCTTTTGGAGATGGCTACACCTTC CASSPFGDGYTF
13 TRBJ1-1 TRBV20-1 - - TGCAGTGCTAGCCCATCTGGGGACACTGAAGCTTTCTTT CSASPSGDTEAFF
15 TRBJ1-1 TRBV5-6 few TRBD1 TGTGCCAGCAGCCCGTGGACAGGTTGGTTCACTGAAGCTTTCTTT CASSPWTGWFTEAFF
19 TRBJ1-5 TRBV7-6 once - TGTGCCAGCAGCTTAGTACCTCATATTCCCAGATATAGCAATCAGCCCCAGCATTTT CASSLVPHIPRYSNQPQHF
13 TRBJ2-1 TRBV30 - - TGTGCCTGGAAACGTAGCTCCTACAATGAGCAGTTCTTC CAWKRSSYNEQFF
15 TRBJ2-6 TRBV6-2/TRBV6-3 - - TGTGCCTTGGGCAGAGCAGTCGCTGGGGCCAACGTCCTGACTTTC CALGRAVAGANVLTF